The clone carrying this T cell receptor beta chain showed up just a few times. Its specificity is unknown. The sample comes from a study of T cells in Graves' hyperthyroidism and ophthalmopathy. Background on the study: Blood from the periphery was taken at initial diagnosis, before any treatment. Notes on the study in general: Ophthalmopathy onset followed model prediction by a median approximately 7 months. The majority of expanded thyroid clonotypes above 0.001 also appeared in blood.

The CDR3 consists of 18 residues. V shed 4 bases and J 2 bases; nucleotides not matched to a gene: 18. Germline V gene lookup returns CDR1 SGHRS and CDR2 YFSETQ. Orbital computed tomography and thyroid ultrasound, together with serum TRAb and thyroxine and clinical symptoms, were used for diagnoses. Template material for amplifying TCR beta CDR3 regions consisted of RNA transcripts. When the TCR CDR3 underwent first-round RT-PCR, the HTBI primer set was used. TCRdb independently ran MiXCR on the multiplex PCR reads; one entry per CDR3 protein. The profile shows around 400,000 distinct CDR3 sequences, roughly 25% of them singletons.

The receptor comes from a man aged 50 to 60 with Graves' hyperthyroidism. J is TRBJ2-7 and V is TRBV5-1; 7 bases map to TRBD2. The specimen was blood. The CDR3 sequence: CASSGRDGDPRGPYEQYF. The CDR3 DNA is TGCGCCAGCAGCGGGAGGGACGGCGACCCGAGGGGTCCCTACGAGCAGTACTTC.